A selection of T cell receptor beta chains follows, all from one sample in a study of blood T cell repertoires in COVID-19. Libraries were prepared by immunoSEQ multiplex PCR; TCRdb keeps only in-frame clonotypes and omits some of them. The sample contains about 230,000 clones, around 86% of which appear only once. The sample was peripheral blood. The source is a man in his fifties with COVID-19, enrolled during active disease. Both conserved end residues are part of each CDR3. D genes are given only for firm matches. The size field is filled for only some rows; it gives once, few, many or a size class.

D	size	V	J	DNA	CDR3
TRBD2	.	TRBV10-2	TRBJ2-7	TGCGCCATTGCGACTAGCGGGAGTGCACAGTACTTC	CAIATSGSAQYF
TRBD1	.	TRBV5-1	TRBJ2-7	TGCGCCAGCAGCTATGGACAGGGCGAGCAGTACTTC	CASSYGQGEQYF
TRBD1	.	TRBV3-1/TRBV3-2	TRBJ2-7	TGTGCCAGCAGCCAAGATGTTACCGGGACAGGGCGTCAGTACTTC	CASSQDVTGTGRQYF
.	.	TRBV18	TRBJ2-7	TGTGCCAGCTCACTCTTACAGGGCCACCCCTACGAGCAGTACTTC	CASSLLQGHPYEQYF
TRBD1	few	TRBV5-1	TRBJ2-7	TGCGCCAGCTCACGGACAGGGAGCTCCTACGAGCAGTACTTC	CASSRTGSSYEQYF
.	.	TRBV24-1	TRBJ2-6	TGTGCCACCAGTGGTGTATCTGGGGGACATCCGGCCGGGGCCAACGTCCTGACTTTC	CATSGVSGGHPAGANVLTF
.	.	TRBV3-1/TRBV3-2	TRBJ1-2	TGTGCCAGCAGCCAAGGAGGGAGGGACGTCGTCTATGGCTACACCTTC	CASSQGGRDVVYGYTF
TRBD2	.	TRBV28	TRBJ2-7	TGTGCCAGCAGTCCCTTGGCGGGGGGGCTCTCCTACGAGCAGTACTTC	CASSPLAGGLSYEQYF
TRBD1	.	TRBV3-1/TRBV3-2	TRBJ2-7	TGTGCCAGCAGCCCACGACAGGGGGACTACGAGCAGTACTTC	CASSPRQGDYEQYF
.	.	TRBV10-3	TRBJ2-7	TGTGCCATCAGGGGTAGCCTTGGCGAGCAGTACTTC	CAIRGSLGEQYF
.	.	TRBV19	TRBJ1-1	TGTGCCAGTAGTCCCAGGTACTTAGGCACTGAAGCTTTCTTT	CASSPRYLGTEAFF
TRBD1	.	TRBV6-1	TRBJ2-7	TGTGCCAGCAGTGAGACAGGGGGGAACTACGAGCAGTACTTC	CASSETGGNYEQYF
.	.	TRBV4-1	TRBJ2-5	TGCGCCAGCAGCCAAGGAACAGGAGTACAAGAGACCCAGTACTTC	CASSQGTGVQETQYF
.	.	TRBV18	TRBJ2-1	TGTGCCAGCTCACAGGGGCTAGGACCTTACAATGAGCAGTTCTTC	CASSQGLGPYNEQFF
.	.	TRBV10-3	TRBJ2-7	TGTGCCATCAGTGATGCAGGCACGAGCTCCTACGAGCAGTACTTC	CAISDAGTSSYEQYF
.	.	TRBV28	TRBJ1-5	TGTGCCAGCATACGGCAGGGGCATCAGCCCCAGCATTTT	CASIRQGHQPQHF
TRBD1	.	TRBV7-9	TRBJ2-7	TGTGCCAGCAGCTTAGCAGGACAGGGGGGCTACGAGCAGTACTTC	CASSLAGQGGYEQYF
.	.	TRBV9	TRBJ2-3	TGTGCCAGCAGCGCGGGAAAGACAGGCCCTAGCACAGATACGCAGTATTTT	CASSAGKTGPSTDTQYF
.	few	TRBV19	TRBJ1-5	TGTGCCAGTAGTATATTGGAAGAGGTCAATCAGCCCCAGCATTTT	CASSILEEVNQPQHF
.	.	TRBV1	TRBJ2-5	TGCACCAGGCGGGAGTCCTTAAGGGGGAGGTACGTCGAAGAGACCCAGTACTTC	CTRRESLRGRYVEETQYF
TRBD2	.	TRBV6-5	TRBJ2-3	TGTGCCAGCAGGGCGGGGGGGGCAGATACGCAGTATTTT	CASRAGGADTQYF
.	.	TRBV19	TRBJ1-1	TGTGCCAGTAGTATCGACTTACGAACTGAAGCTTTCTTT	CASSIDLRTEAFF
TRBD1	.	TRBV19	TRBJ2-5	TGTGCCAGTAGTGTCTGGACAGGGGAAAAAGAGACCCAGTACTTC	CASSVWTGEKETQYF
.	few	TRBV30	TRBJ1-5	TGTGCCTGGAGTACAGACAGGCTCAATCAGCCCCAGCATTTT	CAWSTDRLNQPQHF